This T cell receptor (beta chain) was recovered during a study of T cell changes during pregnancy in multiple sclerosis. The repertoire was sequenced with immunoSEQ multiplex PCR; TCRdb's copy has only in-frame clones and lacks some. The data hold some 87,000 clones, with around 92% observed a single time. Germline CDR1 SQVTM, CDR2 ANQGSEA. The CDR3 totals 12 residues. V lost 3 bases, J lost 10 bases, and 4 bases stayed unmatched. The chain uses TRBV29-1 and TRBJ2-1; TRBD2 matches at 9 bases. The material sequenced was peripheral blood, taken in the first trimester of pregnancy. This TCR was recovered from a female donor with multiple sclerosis, enrolled in a pregnancy study. CDR3 nucleotides: TGCAGCGTTGAGTGGCGGGAGGGGGAGCAGTTCTTC. Its translation: CSVEWREGEQFF.